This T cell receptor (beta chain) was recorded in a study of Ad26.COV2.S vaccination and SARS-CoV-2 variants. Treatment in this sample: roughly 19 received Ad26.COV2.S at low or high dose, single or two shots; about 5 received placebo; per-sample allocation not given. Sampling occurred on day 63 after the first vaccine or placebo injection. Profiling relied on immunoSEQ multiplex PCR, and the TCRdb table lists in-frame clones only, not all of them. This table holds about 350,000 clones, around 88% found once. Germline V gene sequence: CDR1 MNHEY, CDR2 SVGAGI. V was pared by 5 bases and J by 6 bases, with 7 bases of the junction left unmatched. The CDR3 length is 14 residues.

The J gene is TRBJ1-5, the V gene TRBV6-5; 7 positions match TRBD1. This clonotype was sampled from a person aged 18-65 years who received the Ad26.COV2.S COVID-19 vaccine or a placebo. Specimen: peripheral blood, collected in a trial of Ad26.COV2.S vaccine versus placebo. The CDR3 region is CASSRRQGSQPQHF. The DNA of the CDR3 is TGTGCCAGCAGTCGGAGACAGGGCTCTCAGCCCCAGCATTTT.